This entry is about one T cell receptor (beta chain). These data originate in a study of radiotherapy plus CTLA-4 blockade in lung cancer. This CDR3 is 14 amino acids long. With 1 base removed from V and 8 bases from J, the gap between germline ends came to 14 bases. CDR1 and CDR2 from the germline V gene are SGHDN and FVKESK. Repertoires were generated with immunoSEQ multiplex PCR, while TCRdb's copy carries only in-frame clones and drops some. This table holds fewer than 45,000 clones, 55% to 80% found once. Sequencing used peripheral blood, obtained from a patient treated with radiotherapy plus ipilimumab. This chain links TRBV14 with TRBJ1-2; D unresolved. This TCR was recovered from a human donor with non-small cell lung cancer who had stable disease on radiotherapy plus ipilimumab. The CDR3 bases are TGTGCCAGCAGCCAAGGGGCAAACACTCGGGGCTACACCTTC. Its protein product is CASSQGANTRGYTF.